This passage covers 14 T cell receptor beta chains from one sample sequenced in a study of T cells in Graves' hyperthyroidism and ophthalmopathy. Amplification yielded TCR beta CDR3 regions, with RNA transcripts as the source. HTBI primers were used for first-round RT-PCR of the TCR CDR3. TCRdb fed the multiplex PCR reads into MiXCR, producing one record per CDR3 protein. The sample contains 500,000 to 650,000 distinct CDR3 sequences, 20% of which appear only once. The sequencing sample was made of blood. The receptors were sampled from a man in his forties with Graves' ophthalmopathy.

This clonotype has a count of ten or more. V usage is TRBV27 and J usage is TRBJ2-3, with 8 positions matching TRBD1. CDR3 length: 15 amino acids. The V and J ends lost 7 bases and 2 bases, in that order; junction bases with no gene match: 8. CDR1 and CDR2 (germline): MNHEY, SMNVEV (reference sequence). The CDR3 spells CASTRDRRTTDTQYF. The CDR3 nucleotides are TGTGCCAGCACCCGGGACAGGCGTACCACAGATACGCAGTATTTT.

Only a few counts were recorded for this clonotype. The chain joins TRBV5-1 to TRBJ2-1; D remains unclear. Germline V gene sequence: CDR1 SGHRS, CDR2 YFSETQ. This CDR3 contains 12 residues. V was trimmed by 5 bases and J by 5 bases, leaving 8 bases between them. The CDR3 sequence is CASRSLHNEQFF. In DNA, the CDR3 is TGCGCCAGCAGATCTCTACACAATGAGCAGTTCTTC.

The J gene is TRBJ2-5, the V gene TRBV20-1; 8 nucleotides match TRBD2. This CDR3 comprises 17 residues. Trimming took 6 bases from V and 5 from J; bases not matched to a gene: 20. CDR1 is DFQATT, CDR2 SNEGSKA, per germline (reference sequence). The CDR3 region has the DNA TGCAGTGCGAGCTTCCTCGGGACTAGGGCCTCTCGGGAGACCCAGTACTTC. Protein: CSASFLGTRASRETQYF.

The V and J genes are TRBV19 and TRBJ2-7; a possible D gene is TRBD2 (6 bases). Trimming pared 3 bases from V and 3 bases from J, leaving 12 bases between. The CDR3 covers 14 residues. Germline V gene data show CDR1 as LNHDA and CDR2 as SQIVND (reference sequence). The CDR3 spells CASSMGLFVYEQYF. In DNA form, the CDR3 reads TGTGCCAGTAGTATGGGACTGTTCGTCTACGAGCAGTACTTC.

With respect to this clonotype: This clone may be a read error of a much larger clone one base away. V is TRBV27 and J is TRBJ2-7; D is unresolved. Germline assignment: CDR1 MNHEY and CDR2 SMNVEV (reference sequence). The CDR3 extends over 14 amino acids. DNA of the CDR3: TGTACCAGCAGTTGGACGGCCAGCTCCTACGAGCAGTACTTC. It translates to CTSSWTASSYEQYF.

This clonotype appeared a few times. V gene TRBV3-1 combines with J gene TRBJ2-7; D is unresolved. Per the germline V gene, CDR1 is LGHDT and CDR2 is YNNKEL (reference sequence). This CDR3 spans 17 amino acids. V lost 0 bases and J 6 bases, leaving 21 bases between the germline ends. The CDR3 DNA follows: TGTGCCAGCAGCCAAGAAAAGCAGGTCGGACGGCTTGGCGAGCAGTACTTC. Translating it yields CASSQEKQVGRLGEQYF.

In regard to this clonotype: Its ends do not fully match the called genes, so a read error is possible. The V and J genes are TRBV5-1 and TRBJ2-1; TRBD1 matches 9 bases. The CDR3 extends over 15 amino acids. Per germline, CDR1 SGHRS and CDR2 YFSETQ. The CDR3 protein is CASSSEGQGYSEQFF. The CDR3 DNA reads TGCGCCAGCAGCTCGGAAGGACAGGGGTACAGTGAGCAGTTCTTC. Combining the CDR3 with reference TRBV5-1 and TRBJ2-1 gives the whole variable domain KAGVTQTPRYLIKTRGQQVTLSCSPISGHRSVSWYQQTPGQGLQFLFEYFSETQRNKGNFPGRFSGRQFSNSRSEMNVSTLELGDSALYLCASSSEGQGYSEQFFGPGTRLTVL.

This chain joins TRBV20-1 and TRBJ2-5; 7 bases are a match to TRBD2. Germline V gene data show CDR1 as DFQATT and CDR2 as SNEGSKA (reference sequence). The CDR3 is 16 residues long. The J segment lost 5 bases and the V segment lost 6 bases, leaving 18 bases of the junction unmatched. DNA for the CDR3: TGCAGTGCCCCACCCCCGTGGCGGGGGATTTGGGAGACCCAGTACTTC. Its translation: CSAPPPWRGIWETQYF.

This clonotype showed up just a few times. V usage is TRBV19 and J usage is TRBJ2-5; TRBD1 is a possible D gene (6 bases). The CDR3 has 13 residues. Looked up from germline, CDR1 is LNHDA and CDR2 is SQIVND (reference sequence). V lost 8 bases, J lost 2 bases, and 12 bases lay in between. CDR3 DNA sequence: TGTGCCAGTGCCGACAGGTCACAAGAGACCCAGTACTTC. Its translation: CASADRSQETQYF.

In the case of this clonotype: A read error may explain this, as a much larger clone is one base away. The gene calls are TRBV6-1 and TRBJ2-7; TRBD2 aligns across 13 bases. Germline V gene sequence: CDR1 MNHNS, CDR2 SASEGT. J gave up 2 bases and V 5 bases, and 9 bases lay outside the gene matches. The CDR3 spans 17 residues. The CDR3 nucleotides read TGTGCCAGCAGTCCGGGGACTAGCGGGGTAAAACCCTACGAGCAGTACTTC. Translating it yields CASSPGTSGVKPYEQYF.

This clonotype was seen only a few times. The chain is built from TRBV4-2 and TRBJ2-2, with a tentative D call TRBD2 (5 bases). This CDR3 comprises 17 residues. CDR1 LGHNA and CDR2 YNFKEQ come from the germline V gene. The V end was cut by 4 bases, the J end by 5 bases, with 20 bases between. The CDR3 coding sequence is TGTGCCAGCAGCCCCCCCCCTAGCTTGATGTCGACCGGGGAGCTGTTTTTT. It yields the protein CASSPPPSLMSTGELFF.

The J gene is TRBJ2-1, the V gene TRBV27; TRBD2 aligns across 10 bases. J lost 8 bases, V lost 8 bases, and 9 bases had no gene match. CDR1 and CDR2 from the germline V gene are MNHEY and SMNVEV (reference sequence). This CDR3 spans 14 amino acids. The DNA of the CDR3 is TGTGCCAGCTATCGGACTAGCGGATACCATGAGCAGTTCTTC. Protein: CASYRTSGYHEQFF.

About this clonotype: Here the CDR3 omits its conserved ending phenylalanine or tryptophan, so a read error is the likely source. V gene TRBV11-2 combines with J gene TRBJ2-7; D remains ambiguous. This CDR3 contains 13 residues. CDR1 is SGHAT and CDR2 is FQNNGV in the germline V gene. The V end lost 1 base, the J end lost 4 bases, and 8 bases lay between the germline ends. DNA of the CDR3: TGTGCCAGCAGCTTAGGTCCCCTTTACGAGCAGTACTCC. Protein product: CASSLGPLYEQYS.

This clonotype was observed a few times. The rearrangement links TRBV20-1 to TRBJ1-1; maybe TRBD1 (5 bases). Germline CDR1 reads DFQATT; CDR2 reads SNEGSKA (reference sequence). The CDR3 is 13 residues long. V was pared by 3 bases and J by 6 bases, with 14 bases between. The CDR3 is CSASRDRISEAFF. As DNA, the CDR3 is TGCAGTGCTAGCAGGGACCGAATATCTGAAGCTTTCTTT.